One sample yielded the 30 T cell receptor beta chains listed below, sequenced in a study of blood T cell repertoires in COVID-19. The repertoire was sequenced with immunoSEQ multiplex PCR; TCRdb's copy has only in-frame clones and lacks some. The sample shows some 450,000 clones, approximately 88% of them seen only once. Sequencing was performed on peripheral blood. Source of these receptors: a woman in her 50s with COVID-19, enrolled during active disease.

V usage is TRBV28 and J usage is TRBJ1-6, with D perhaps TRBD1 (5 bases). Trimming shortened V by 3 bases and J by 7 bases, and 10 bases separated the two germline ends. The CDR3 consists of 14 residues. Germline V CDR1 and CDR2: MDHEN, SYDVKM. CDR3 nucleotide sequence: TGTGCCAGCAGTTTGGGGGGACCCAATTCACCCCTCCACTTT. Protein product: CASSLGGPNSPLHF.

CDR3 region: CASSLSITLPPTDTQYF. The CDR3 bases are TGCGCCAGCAGCTTGTCTATAACGCTGCCACCCACAGATACGCAGTATTTT. The chain links TRBV5-1 to TRBJ2-3; D call uncertain. Germline V gene sequence: CDR1 SGHRS, CDR2 YFSETQ. Deletions cut 1 base from V and 2 bases from J, with 17 bases between. This CDR3 is 17 amino acids long.

The sample holds one count of this clone. The gene calls are TRBV6-5 and TRBJ1-3; maybe TRBD1 (6 bases). CDR1 is MNHEY and CDR2 is SVGAGI in the germline V gene. The length of the CDR3 is 15 residues. V lost 6 bases, J lost 3 bases, and 15 bases lay in between. This CDR3 reads CASSPRTVYGNTIYF. As DNA, the CDR3 is TGTGCCAGCAGCCCCAGGACAGTTTATGGAAACACCATATATTTT.

This clone occurred a few times. The chain uses TRBV19 and TRBJ1-3, with TRBD1 as a possible D gene (5 bases). V gave up 1 base and J gave up 0 bases, with 10 bases separating them. The CDR3 sequence is 16 residues long. Germline CDR1 and CDR2: LNHDA and SQIVND (reference sequence). The DNA for the CDR3 is TGTGCCAGTAGTATAGGACAGCCTTTCTCTGGAAACACCATATATTTT. Its translation: CASSIGQPFSGNTIYF.

The chain uses TRBV9 and TRBJ2-7; tentative D call: TRBD1 (7 bases). This CDR3 is built from 15 residues. The V end was cut by 0 bases, the J end by 6 bases, with 16 bases between. Germline assignment: CDR1 SGDLS and CDR2 YYNGEE. The CDR3 DNA reads TGTGCCAGCAGCGTAGAGGCAGGGGGGACACGCGAGCAGTACTTC. Its translation: CASSVEAGGTREQYF.

The count of this clone is one. The chain links TRBV4-1 to TRBJ1-4, with a possible D match to TRBD1 (6 bases). Trimming cost V 1 base and J 10 bases, with 13 bases left between them. The germline gives CDR1 MGHRA, CDR2 YSYEKL. The CDR3 runs 14 residues. The CDR3 region has the DNA TGCGCCAGCAGCCAAGTAAACAGGGATGGAAAACTGTTTTTT. Its translation is CASSQVNRDGKLFF.

The V call is TRBV19, the J call TRBJ2-2; TRBD2 aligns across 11 bases. Germline loops: CDR1 LNHDA, CDR2 SQIVND (reference sequence). CDR3 length equals 15 residues. Trimming took 6 bases from V and 6 from J; bases not matched to a gene: 6. CDR3 DNA sequence: TGTGCCAGTAGCTATAGCGGGGGGGCGCCCGGGGAGCTGTTTTTT. It is translated as CASSYSGGAPGELFF.

This chain uses TRBV24-1 with TRBJ1-4; 7 bases agree with TRBD1. The CDR3 runs 13 residues. V was clipped by 5 bases and J by 8 bases; unmatched bases: 4. The germline CDR1 and CDR2 sequences are KGHDR and SFDVKD. The CDR3: CATSGPGGEKLFF. CDR3 in DNA: TGTGCCACCAGTGGGCCAGGGGGGGAAAAACTGTTTTTT.

The chain combines TRBV6-4 with TRBJ1-1, with D tentatively TRBD1 (5 bases). This CDR3 region has 15 residues. Germline CDR1 MRHNA, CDR2 SNTAGT. Trimming pared 4 bases from V and 3 bases from J, leaving 15 bases between. The CDR3 nucleotides are TGTGCCAGCAGTGGGAGGGGCCGGGAGGACACTGAAGCTTTCTTT. Amino acids: CASSGRGREDTEAFF.

This chain connects TRBV10-3 to TRBJ2-7, with TRBD2 matching 12 bases. CDR3 size: 15 residues. CDR1 is ENHRY, CDR2 SYGVKD, per germline. J gave up 3 bases and V 6 bases, and 6 bases lay outside the gene matches. In DNA, the CDR3 is TGTGCCATCAGCCCTAGACTAGCGGGGGACTACGAGCAGTACTTC. This translates into CAISPRLAGDYEQYF.

The J gene is TRBJ2-3, the V gene TRBV24-1; D perhaps matches TRBD1 (5 bases). The CDR3 sequence is 14 residues long. With 6 bases removed from V and 2 bases from J, the gap between germline ends came to 11 bases. Germline CDR1 reads KGHDR; CDR2 reads SFDVKD. The CDR3 DNA sequence: TGTGCCACCAGTCCGGCAGGGAACACAGATACGCAGTATTTT. The encoded protein is CATSPAGNTDTQYF.

This clone came up once. The chain employs TRBV27 and TRBJ2-1; 10 positions match TRBD1. The germline V gene encodes CDR1 MNHEY and CDR2 SMNVEV (reference sequence). Trimming removed 1 base from V and 10 bases from J; junction bases left unmatched: 16. The CDR3 length is 18 residues. The CDR3: CASSLFETGGEGANEQFF. In nucleotides, the CDR3 is TGTGCCAGCAGTTTATTCGAGACAGGGGGCGAGGGGGCGAACGAGCAGTTCTTC.

The rearrangement links TRBV6-1 to TRBJ1-4; no clear D. This CDR3 spans 15 amino acids. Germline V lookup: CDR1 MNHNS, CDR2 SASEGT. Trimming removed 2 bases at V and 0 bases at J, with 7 bases between. CDR3 in amino acids: CASSEMIATNEKLFF. The DNA of the CDR3 is TGTGCCAGCAGTGAAATGATAGCAACTAATGAAAAACTGTTTTTT.

The V and J genes are TRBV7-9 and TRBJ2-7, with D possibly TRBD2 on 5 matching bases. This CDR3 is built from 15 residues. CDR1 SEHNR and CDR2 FQNEAQ come from the germline V gene (reference sequence). V was shortened by 5 bases and J by 2 bases, with 16 bases between the two germline ends. Here the CDR3 DNA reads TGTGCCAGCAGCCCCCGAGGGCCCTCCGCCTACGAGCAGTACTTC. As protein: CASSPRGPSAYEQYF.

The chain links TRBV3-1 (or the pseudogene TRBV3-2) to TRBJ1-2; D possibly corresponds to TRBD1 (5 bases). CDR1 and CDR2 (germline): LGHDT, YNNKEL (reference sequence). This CDR3 has 15 amino acids. Trimming took off 4 bases at V and 0 bases at J, with 12 bases between the two ends. DNA of the CDR3: TGTGCCAGCAGCCCCTCAGGGATAGCTAACTATGGCTACACCTTC. Amino acid sequence: CASSPSGIANYGYTF.

This sequence joins TRBV24-1 and TRBJ2-3; D unclear. V was cut by 4 bases and J by 3 bases, with 16 bases left in between. The CDR3 sequence is 16 residues long. Germline CDR1 reads KGHDR; CDR2 reads SFDVKD. DNA of the CDR3: TGTGCCACCAGTGAGGAGAGCCCCAGCCAGACAGATACGCAGTATTTT. Its protein product is CATSEESPSQTDTQYF.

This clone was seen once. J is TRBJ2-7 and V is TRBV25-1, with 10 nucleotides matching TRBD1. The germline V gene has CDR1 MGHDK and CDR2 SYGVNS. V dropped 3 bases and J dropped 4; count of bases not matched to a gene: 9. The CDR3 is 16 amino acids. CDR3 in DNA: TGTGCCAGCAGTGATGGGGGACAGGGGTGGATATACGAGCAGTACTTC. This sequence encodes CASSDGGQGWIYEQYF.

The rearrangement uses TRBV5-6 and TRBJ2-4; a possible D gene is TRBD1 (6 bases). The CDR3 has 14 residues. Looked up from germline, CDR1 is SGHDT and CDR2 is YYEEEE. V gave up 2 bases and J gave up 4 bases, with 10 bases separating them. CDR3 region: CASSLQGQKNIQYF. CDR3 sequence (DNA): TGTGCCAGCAGCTTACAGGGCCAAAAAAACATTCAGTACTTC.

In this sample, this clone turned up once. This chain links TRBV29-1 with TRBJ1-2; TRBD1 agrees at 9 bases. CDR3 length: 14 residues. CDR1 SQVTM and CDR2 ANQGSEA come from the germline V gene. Trimming removed 7 bases from V and 4 bases from J; junction bases left unmatched: 10. The CDR3 loop is CSGRTGDHLYGYTF. CDR3 DNA sequence: TGCAGCGGACGGACAGGGGACCACCTCTATGGCTACACCTTC.

The chain recombines TRBV29-1 with TRBJ1-2, with 9 bases identical to TRBD1. This CDR3 region has 12 residues. Germline CDR1 and CDR2: SQVTM and ANQGSEA. The J segment lost 6 bases and the V segment lost 6 bases, leaving 5 bases of the junction unmatched. The CDR3 bases are TGCAGCGTCAGGTGGACAGGGGATGGCTACACCTTC. Protein: CSVRWTGDGYTF.

This clone was observed a single time. CDR3 amino acids: CASSFTGTGRGTEAFF. The CDR3 bases are TGTGCCAGCAGTTTTACCGGGACAGGGCGGGGAACTGAAGCTTTCTTT. The rearrangement joins TRBV27 to TRBJ1-1; 9 bases match TRBD1. This CDR3 has 16 amino acids. Germline-derived CDR1 and CDR2 are MNHEY and SMNVEV (reference sequence). Trimming removed 3 bases from V and 5 bases from J; junction bases left unmatched: 10.

For the CDR3, the DNA is TGTGCCACCAGTGAACCAAGCGGGGGCCTCAGCACAGATACGCAGTATTTT. Protein product: CATSEPSGGLSTDTQYF. The J gene is TRBJ2-3, the V gene TRBV24-1; 8 bases line up with TRBD2. This CDR3 is 17 amino acids long. Germline V gene data show CDR1 as KGHDR and CDR2 as SFDVKD. Trimming cost V 4 bases and J 0 bases; bases outside gene matches: 8.

This clone was recorded a few times. In the same sample, other DNA sequences code for this CDR3. V and J are TRBV6-1 and TRBJ1-2; possible D gene TRBD1, 5 bases. Germline V gene data show CDR1 as MNHNS and CDR2 as SASEGT. CDR3 size: 13 residues. V was trimmed by 1 base and J by 5 bases, leaving 8 bases between them. CDR3: CASSEGGGYGYTF. As DNA, the CDR3 is TGTGCCAGCAGTGAAGGCGGGGGTTATGGCTACACCTTC.

As to this clone: At one end the junction does not follow the germline gene, possibly because of a read error. The chain uses TRBV5-4 and TRBJ2-3; TRBD2 matches 11 bases. The V gene's germline CDR1 is SGHNT and CDR2 YYREEE (reference sequence). The CDR3 is made up of 15 amino acids. This CDR3 reads CASSAGTSGTGTQYF. The CDR3 bases are TGTGCCAGCAGCGCCGGGACTAGCGGTACAGGTACGCAGTATTTT.

This sequence joins TRBV30 and TRBJ1-4; the D gene is possibly TRBD1 (6 bases). Germline-derived CDR1 and CDR2 are GTSNPN and SVGIG (reference sequence). The CDR3 contains 13 residues. V lost 4 bases, J lost 7 bases, and 13 bases lay in between. The CDR3 protein is CAWTRGGFEKLFF. The CDR3 nucleotides are TGTGCCTGGACGAGGGGGGGGTTTGAAAAACTGTTTTTT.

This rearrangement joins TRBV29-1 to TRBJ2-1; 11 bases fit TRBD2. The CDR3 runs 12 residues. Germline CDR1 and CDR2: SQVTM and ANQGSEA. The CDR3 region has the DNA TGCAGTGAAGGGACTAGCGGCAATGAGCAGTTCTTC. It specifies CSEGTSGNEQFF.

The CDR3 sequence is CASKGQGKNEQFF. In DNA form, the CDR3 reads TGTGCCAGCAAGGGACAGGGGAAGAACGAGCAGTTCTTC. This chain joins TRBV7-9 and TRBJ2-1; 10 bases agree with TRBD1. CDR1 is SEHNR, CDR2 FQNEAQ, per germline (reference sequence). The junction had 7 bases not matched to a gene; V was cut back by 7 bases and J by 10 bases. This CDR3 contains 13 residues.

The chain links TRBV30 to TRBJ2-2; D unresolved. Germline V CDR1 and CDR2: GTSNPN, SVGIG (reference sequence). V was cut by 0 bases and J by 14 bases, with 13 bases left in between. The CDR3 extends over 12 amino acids. CDR3: CAWSVSPASLFF. The DNA of the CDR3 is TGTGCCTGGAGTGTTAGTCCCGCGTCCCTGTTTTTT.

The chain joins TRBV7-2 to TRBJ2-2; weak D call: TRBD2 (5 bases). This CDR3 has 16 amino acids. Trimming took off 0 bases at V and 5 bases at J, with 13 bases between the two ends. Per germline, CDR1 SGHTA and CDR2 FQGNSA. The DNA of the CDR3 is TGTGCCAGCAGCTTAGCAACTAGGATCCAAACCGGGGAGCTGTTTTTT. Protein: CASSLATRIQTGELFF. Looking up the rest from reference TRBV7-2 and TRBJ2-2 gives the full variable domain: GAGVSQSPSNKVTEKGKDVELRCDPISGHTALYWYRQSLGQGLEFLIYFQGNSAPDKSGLPSDRFSAERTGGSVSTLTIQRTQQEDSAVYLCASSLATRIQTGELFFGEGSRLTVL.

The rearrangement links TRBV28 to TRBJ2-2, with 7 bases lining up with TRBD1. CDR3 length: 14 amino acids. With V trimmed by 5 bases and J by 5 bases, 5 bases remained unmatched. CDR1 and CDR2 from the germline V gene are MDHEN and SYDVKM. The CDR3 protein is CASSPQGETGELFF. Written as DNA, the CDR3 is TGTGCCAGCAGTCCCCAGGGGGAGACCGGGGAGCTGTTTTTT.